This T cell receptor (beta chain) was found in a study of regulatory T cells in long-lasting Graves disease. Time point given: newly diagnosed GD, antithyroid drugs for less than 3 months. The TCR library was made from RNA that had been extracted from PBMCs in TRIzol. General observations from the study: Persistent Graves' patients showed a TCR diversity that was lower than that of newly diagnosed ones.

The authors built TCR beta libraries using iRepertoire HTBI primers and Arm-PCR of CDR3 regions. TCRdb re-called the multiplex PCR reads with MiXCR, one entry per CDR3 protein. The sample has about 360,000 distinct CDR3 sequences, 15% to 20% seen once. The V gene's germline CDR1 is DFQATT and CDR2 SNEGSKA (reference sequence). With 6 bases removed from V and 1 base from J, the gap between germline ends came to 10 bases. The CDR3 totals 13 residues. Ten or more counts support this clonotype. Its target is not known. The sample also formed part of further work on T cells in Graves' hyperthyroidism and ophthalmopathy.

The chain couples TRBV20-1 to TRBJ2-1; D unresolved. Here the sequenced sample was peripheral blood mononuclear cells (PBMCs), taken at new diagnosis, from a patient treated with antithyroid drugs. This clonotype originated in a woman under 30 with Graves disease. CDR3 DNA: TGCAGTGCCAGGACCGGGTCCTACAATGAGCAGTTCTTC. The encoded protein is CSARTGSYNEQFF.